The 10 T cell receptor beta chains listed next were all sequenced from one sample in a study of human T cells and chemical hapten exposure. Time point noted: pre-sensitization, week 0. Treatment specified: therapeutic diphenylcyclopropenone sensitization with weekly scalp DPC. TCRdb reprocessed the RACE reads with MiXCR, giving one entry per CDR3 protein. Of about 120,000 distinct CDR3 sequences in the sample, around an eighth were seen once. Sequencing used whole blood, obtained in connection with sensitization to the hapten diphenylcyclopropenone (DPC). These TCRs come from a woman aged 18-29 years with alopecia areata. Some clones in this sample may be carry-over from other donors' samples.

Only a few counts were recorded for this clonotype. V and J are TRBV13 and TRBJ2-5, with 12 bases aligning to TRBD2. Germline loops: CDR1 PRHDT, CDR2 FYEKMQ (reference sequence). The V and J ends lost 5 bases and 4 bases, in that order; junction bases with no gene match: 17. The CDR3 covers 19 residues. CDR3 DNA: TGTGCCAGCAGCCCTGAGACAGTTCTAGCGGGGGGGCCGAGAGAGACCCAGTACTTC. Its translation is CASSPETVLAGGPRETQYF.

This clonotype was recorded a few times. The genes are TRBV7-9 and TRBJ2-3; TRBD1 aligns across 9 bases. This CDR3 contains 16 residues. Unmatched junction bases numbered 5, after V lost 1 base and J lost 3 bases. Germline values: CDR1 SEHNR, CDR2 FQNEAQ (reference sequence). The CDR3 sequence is CASSLVTGGWTDTQYF. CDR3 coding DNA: TGTGCCAGCAGCTTAGTAACAGGGGGCTGGACAGATACGCAGTATTTT.

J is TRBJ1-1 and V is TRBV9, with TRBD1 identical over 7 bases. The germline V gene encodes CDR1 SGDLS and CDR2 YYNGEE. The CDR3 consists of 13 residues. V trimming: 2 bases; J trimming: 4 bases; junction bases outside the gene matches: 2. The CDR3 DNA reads TGTGCCAGCAGCGTCGGGACAGCCACTGAAGCTTTCTTT. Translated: CASSVGTATEAFF.

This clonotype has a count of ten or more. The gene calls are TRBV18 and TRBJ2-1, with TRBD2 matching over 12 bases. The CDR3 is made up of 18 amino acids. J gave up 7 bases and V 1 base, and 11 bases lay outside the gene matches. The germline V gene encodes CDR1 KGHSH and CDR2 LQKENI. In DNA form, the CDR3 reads TGTGCCAGCTCACCACGGCTAGCGGGGGGGCCGTCAAGGAATGAGCAGTTCTTC. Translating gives CASSPRLAGGPSRNEQFF. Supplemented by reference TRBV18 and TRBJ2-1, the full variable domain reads NAGVMQNPRHLVRRRGQEARLRCSPMKGHSHVYWYRQLPEEGLKFMVYLQKENIIDESGMPKERFSAEFPKEGPSILRIQQVVRGDSAAYFCASSPRLAGGPSRNEQFFGPGTRLTVL.

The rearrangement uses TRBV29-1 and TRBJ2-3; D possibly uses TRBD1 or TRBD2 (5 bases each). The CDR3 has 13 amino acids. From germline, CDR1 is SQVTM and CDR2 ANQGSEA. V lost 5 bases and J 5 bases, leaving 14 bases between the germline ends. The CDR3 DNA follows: TGCAGCGTTCCGGGACCCAAGAGAGATACGCAGTATTTT. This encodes CSVPGPKRDTQYF.

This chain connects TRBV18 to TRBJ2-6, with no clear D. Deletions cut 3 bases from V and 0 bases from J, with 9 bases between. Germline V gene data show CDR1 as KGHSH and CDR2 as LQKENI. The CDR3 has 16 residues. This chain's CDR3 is CASSPLSPSGANVLTF. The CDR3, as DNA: TGTGCCAGCTCACCCTTATCCCCCTCTGGGGCCAACGTCCTGACTTTC.

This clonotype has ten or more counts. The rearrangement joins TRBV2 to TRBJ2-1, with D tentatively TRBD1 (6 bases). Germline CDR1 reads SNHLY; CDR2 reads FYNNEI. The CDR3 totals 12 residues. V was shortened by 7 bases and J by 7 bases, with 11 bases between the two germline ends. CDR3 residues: CASNIRGNEQFF. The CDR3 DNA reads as TGTGCCAGCAATATCAGGGGTAATGAGCAGTTCTTC.

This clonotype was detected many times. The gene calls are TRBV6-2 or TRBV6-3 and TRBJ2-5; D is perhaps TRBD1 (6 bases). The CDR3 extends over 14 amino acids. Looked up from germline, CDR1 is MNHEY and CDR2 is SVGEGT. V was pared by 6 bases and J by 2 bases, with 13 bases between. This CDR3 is CASSLQGIQETQYF. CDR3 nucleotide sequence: TGTGCCAGCAGCCTACAGGGTATACAAGAGACCCAGTACTTC.

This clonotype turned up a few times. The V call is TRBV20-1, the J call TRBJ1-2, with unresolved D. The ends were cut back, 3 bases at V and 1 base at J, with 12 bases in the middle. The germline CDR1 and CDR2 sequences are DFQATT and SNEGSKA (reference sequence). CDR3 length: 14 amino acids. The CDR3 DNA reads TGCAGTGCTAGTCGCGACGGGAATAACTATGGCTACACCTTC. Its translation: CSASRDGNNYGYTF.

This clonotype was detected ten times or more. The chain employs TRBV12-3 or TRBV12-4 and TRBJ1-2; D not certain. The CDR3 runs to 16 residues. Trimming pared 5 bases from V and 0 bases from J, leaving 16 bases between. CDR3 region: CASSPTFRGPNYGYTF. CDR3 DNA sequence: TGTGCCAGCAGTCCCACCTTTAGAGGGCCTAACTATGGCTACACCTTC.